This TCR beta chain was sequenced for a study of blood T cell repertoires in COVID-19. Study details: Samples came from the United States, Italy and Spain, spanning acute and convalescent COVID-19. From T cells, B-cell-depleted T cells, or PBMCs came the material, which was cDNA or gDNA.

Germline values: CDR1 SGHRS, CDR2 YFSETQ. The CDR3 runs 14 residues. Trimming removed 3 bases at V and 0 bases at J, with 9 bases between. This clone has just one count. Study processing details: It was from reference gene primer amplification that nucleated cell counts were estimated. The method was immunoSEQ multiplex PCR; TCRdb's version includes in-frame clones alone and lacks a portion of them. V and J calls and clone size follow that table, whereas D and trimming were derived from the DNA. The sample consists of tens of thousands of clones, approximately 85% of them appearing once. The sequencing sample was made of peripheral blood. The J gene is TRBJ1-2, the V gene TRBV5-1; D not certain. This clonotype was sampled from a human donor in a cohort sampled during active COVID-19. CDR3 DNA: TGCGCCAGCAGCTATGACAACTCTAACTATGGCTACACCTTC. Protein sequence: CASSYDNSNYGYTF.